Here is one TCR beta chain with its context. Survey-level immunoSEQ sequencing profiled the TCR beta repertoire. Some clones are missing from TCRdb's copy, which holds only in-frame ones; the method was immunoSEQ multiplex PCR. The sample carries around 54,000 clones, approximately 93% recorded once. This CDR3 contains 13 residues. CDR1 and CDR2 from the germline V gene are MNHEY and SVGAGI. Germline trimming cut 6 bases from V and 7 bases from J; bases unmatched to any gene: 7. The TCR originated in a man aged 35 to 55 with rheumatoid arthritis. The chain carries TRBV6-5 and TRBJ2-7; 9 bases agree with TRBD1. The sequenced material came from PBMCs. The DNA of the CDR3 is TGTGCCAGCAGCAGGGACAGGGCGGGTGAGCAGTACTTC. Protein sequence: CASSRDRAGEQYF.